The rows below give T cell receptor beta chains drawn from one sample of a study of cytomegalovirus exposure and HLA in healthy donors. TCRdb's table, derived via immunoSEQ multiplex PCR, lists solely in-frame clones and lacks some. The sample lists 110,000 to 150,000 clones; 86% were seen once. Source material: PBMCs. Receptor source: a man aged 18-30 years in good health and CMV-seronegative. The CDR3 runs from the conserved cysteine through the conserved F or W. D genes are given only for firm matches. Clone size is shown for a subset of rows, as once, few, many or a class of expanded clone.

j_call d_call v_call clone_size cdr3_aa cdr3_nt
TRBJ1-1 NA TRBV5-1 NA CASSTNRVSDTEAFF TGCGCCAGCAGCACAAACAGGGTGAGCGACACTGAAGCTTTCTTT
TRBJ2-5 NA TRBV6-5 NA CASSPSAATEETQYF TGTGCCAGCAGTCCCAGCGCCGCGACCGAAGAGACCCAGTACTTC
TRBJ2-1 TRBD2 TRBV19 NA CASSGEGPLSDNEQFF TGTGCCAGTAGCGGGGAGGGGCCGCTTTCCGACAATGAGCAGTTCTTC
TRBJ1-6 TRBD1 TRBV6-1 NA CASSEGQHGASPLHF TGTGCCAGCAGTGAGGGACAGCATGGTGCGTCACCCCTCCACTTT
TRBJ1-2 TRBD1 TRBV27 NA CASSDNGGQGHGGYTF TGTGCCAGCTCGGATAATGGGGGACAGGGCCATGGGGGCTACACCTTC
TRBJ2-5 NA TRBV13 NA CASSPGPYRRETQYF TGTGCCAGCAGCCCAGGGCCTTACAGGAGAGAGACCCAGTACTTC
TRBJ1-5 NA TRBV6-1 NA CASSEVDRQAGQPQHF TGTGCCAGCAGTGAAGTCGACCGCCAGGCGGGGCAGCCCCAGCATTTT
TRBJ2-7 NA TRBV5-6 NA CASSSDLGEQYF TGTGCCAGCAGCTCCGACTTGGGCGAGCAGTACTTC
TRBJ2-2 TRBD1 TRBV9 NA CASSVRQGKANGELFF TGTGCCAGCAGCGTGAGACAGGGGAAAGCGAACGGGGAGCTGTTTTTT
TRBJ2-1 TRBD2 TRBV9 NA CASSVASSGSNEQFF TGTGCCAGCAGCGTAGCTTCTAGCGGAAGCAATGAGCAGTTCTTC
TRBJ2-1 TRBD1 TRBV10-3 once CAISDIQGAAYEQFF TGTGCCATCAGTGACATACAGGGGGCGGCGTATGAGCAGTTCTTC
TRBJ2-7 TRBD2 TRBV7-9 NA CASSLEAWGGGNEQYF TGTGCCAGCAGCTTAGAGGCTTGGGGGGGAGGCAACGAGCAGTACTTC
TRBJ2-5 TRBD1 TRBV10-3 few CAIRTDRGQETQYF TGTGCCATCAGGACGGACAGGGGCCAAGAGACCCAGTACTTC
TRBJ1-2 NA TRBV18 NA CASSPIEEGGYTF TGTGCCAGCTCACCAATCGAAGAGGGTGGCTACACCTTC
TRBJ2-7 NA TRBV6-6 once CASRPQGSYEQYF TGTGCCAGCAGACCCCAGGGATCCTACGAGCAGTACTTC
TRBJ2-1 TRBD1 TRBV27 NA CASSLFPGGSSYNEQFF TGTGCCAGCAGTTTATTCCCAGGGGGAAGCTCCTACAATGAGCAGTTCTTC
TRBJ2-7 NA TRBV4-3 NA CASSQDLRSYEQYF TGCGCCAGCAGCCAAGATCTCAGATCCTACGAGCAGTACTTC
TRBJ1-4 NA TRBV25-1 few CASSPSEKLFF TGTGCCAGCAGCCCCTCTGAAAAACTGTTTTTT
TRBJ2-6 NA TRBV27 NA CASSWSYGANVLTF TGTGCCAGCAGTTGGTCCTACGGGGCCAACGTCCTGACTTTC
TRBJ2-1 TRBD2 TRBV9 NA CASSVGAGGGNEQFF TGTGCCAGCAGCGTAGGAGCGGGGGGTGGGAATGAGCAGTTCTTC
TRBJ1-1 NA TRBV2 NA CASSEDRANTEAFF TGTGCCAGCAGTGAAGACAGGGCGAACACTGAAGCTTTCTTT
TRBJ2-1 TRBD2 TRBV5-1 NA CASSRTSGAYNEQFF TGCGCCAGCAGCCGAACTAGCGGAGCCTACAATGAGCAGTTCTTC
TRBJ2-2 NA TRBV7-8 NA CASSREAGELFF TGTGCCAGCAGCCGAGAGGCCGGGGAGCTGTTTTTT
TRBJ1-5 NA TRBV6-1 NA CASSTSTPGDQPQHF TGTGCCAGCAGCACTTCGACACCCGGGGATCAGCCCCAGCATTTT
TRBJ2-7 TRBD1 TRBV28 NA CASSSARGRYEQYF TGTGCCAGCAGTAGTGCCAGGGGGCGTTACGAGCAGTACTTC
TRBJ1-1 NA TRBV10-3 NA CAISDRENTEAFF TGTGCCATCAGTGACAGGGAGAACACTGAAGCTTTCTTT
TRBJ2-2 NA TRBV9 NA CASSVEGRMNTGELFF TGTGCCAGCAGCGTTGAGGGCAGGATGAACACCGGGGAGCTGTTTTTT
TRBJ2-3 NA TRBV2 NA CASRRDGPTDTQYF TGTGCCAGCCGGCGGGACGGACCCACAGATACGCAGTATTTT
TRBJ2-1 TRBD2 TRBV2 NA CASSEARLAGLNEQFF TGTGCCAGCAGTGAAGCGCGGCTAGCGGGCCTCAATGAGCAGTTCTTC
TRBJ2-7 TRBD1 TRBV7-9 NA CASSLTGDVYEQYF TGTGCCAGCAGCTTAACAGGGGATGTCTACGAGCAGTACTTC